The clone carrying this T cell receptor beta chain was picked up many times. The target antigen is unknown. This entry belongs to a study of T-cell memory formation after mild COVID-19. J gave up 8 bases and V 4 bases, and 7 bases lay outside the gene matches. Germline loops: CDR1 SGHRS, CDR2 YFSETQ. The CDR3 is made up of 14 amino acids. General observations from the study: Clones which contracted sat mainly in CM and EM if CD4+, and in EMRA if CD8+.

Sample barcodes and UMIs were carried by the TCR alpha and TCR beta cDNA libraries that 5'RACE generated with constant-segment primers. A single record per CDR3 protein comes from TCRdb applying MiXCR to the 5' RACE reads. The sample lists approximately 12,000 distinct CDR3 sequences, 14% occurring once. The sequence derives from a man younger than 35 who had mild COVID-19 (a few samples of this study predate the infection). Cell type and time point are not known. This sequence joins TRBV5-1 and TRBJ2-1, with 9 bases matching TRBD1. The sequencing sample was made of PBMCs or a T cell subset sorted from them (not recorded which). CDR3 in DNA: TGCGCCAGCAGCGAGGGACAGGGTGAGGATGAGCAGTTCTTC. The encoded protein is CASSEGQGEDEQFF.